This T cell receptor beta chain is drawn from a study of identifying expanded T cells in peripheral blood. Findings and caveats of the study: Across healthy donors, higher total template counts meant significantly greater approximately two-week count variance. Technical replicates showed about 1.1 changed clones; roughly two weeks 15 to 20; four weeks 19.

Assay used: immunoSEQ multiplex PCR; TCRdb lists only in-frame clones, some missing. The data hold approximately 130,000 clones, with approximately 84% observed a single time. Healthy donors had no documented immune events, such as infections, while sampled. V trimming: 5 bases; J trimming: 9 bases; junction bases outside the gene matches: 7. The CDR3 covers 14 residues. Germline CDR1 and CDR2: LNHNV and YYDKDF (reference sequence). This clone was counted between two and nine times. Its specificity is not known. This clonotype was sampled from a person between 18 and 70 years old in good health. V usage is TRBV15 and J usage is TRBJ1-6, with TRBD1 identical over 7 bases. Sequenced: blood. The DNA of the CDR3 is TGTGCCACCAGCGCAACAGGGGAGTCTTCACCCCTCCACTTT. It codes for CATSATGESSPLHF.